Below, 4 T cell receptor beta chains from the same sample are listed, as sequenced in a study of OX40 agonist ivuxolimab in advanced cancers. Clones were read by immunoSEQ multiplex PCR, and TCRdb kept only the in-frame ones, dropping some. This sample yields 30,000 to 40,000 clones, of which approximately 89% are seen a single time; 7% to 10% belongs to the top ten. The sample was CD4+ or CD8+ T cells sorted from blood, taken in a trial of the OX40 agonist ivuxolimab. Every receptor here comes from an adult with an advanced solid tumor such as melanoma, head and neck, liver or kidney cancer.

The CDR3 nucleotides are TGTGCCAGCAGCCCACACCGGGGCGGCCAAGAGACCCAGTACTTC. This translates into CASSPHRGGQETQYF. The chain uses TRBV6-1 and TRBJ2-5; D tentatively fits TRBD1 or TRBD2 (5 bases each). V dropped 6 bases and J dropped 1 base, with 15 bases sitting between them. Germline assignment: CDR1 MNHNS and CDR2 SASEGT. This CDR3 region has 15 residues.

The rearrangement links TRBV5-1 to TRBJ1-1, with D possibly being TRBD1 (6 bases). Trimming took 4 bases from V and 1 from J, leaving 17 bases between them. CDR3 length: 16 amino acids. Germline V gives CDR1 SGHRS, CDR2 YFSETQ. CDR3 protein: CASSPWGQTTNTEAFF. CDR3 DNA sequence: TGCGCCAGCAGCCCTTGGGGGCAGACTACGAACACTGAAGCTTTCTTT.

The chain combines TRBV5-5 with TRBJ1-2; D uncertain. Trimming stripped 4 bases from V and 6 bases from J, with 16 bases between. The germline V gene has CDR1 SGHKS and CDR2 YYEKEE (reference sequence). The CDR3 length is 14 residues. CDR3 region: CASSGLQYSNGYTF. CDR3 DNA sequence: TGTGCCAGCAGCGGCCTACAGTACTCGAATGGCTACACCTTC.

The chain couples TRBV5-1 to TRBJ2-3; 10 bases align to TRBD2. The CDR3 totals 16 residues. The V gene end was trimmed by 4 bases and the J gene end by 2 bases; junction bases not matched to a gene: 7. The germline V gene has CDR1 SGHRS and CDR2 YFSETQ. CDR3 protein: CASSPGTSADTDTQYF. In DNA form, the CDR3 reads TGCGCCAGCAGCCCGGGGACTAGCGCCGACACAGATACGCAGTATTTT.